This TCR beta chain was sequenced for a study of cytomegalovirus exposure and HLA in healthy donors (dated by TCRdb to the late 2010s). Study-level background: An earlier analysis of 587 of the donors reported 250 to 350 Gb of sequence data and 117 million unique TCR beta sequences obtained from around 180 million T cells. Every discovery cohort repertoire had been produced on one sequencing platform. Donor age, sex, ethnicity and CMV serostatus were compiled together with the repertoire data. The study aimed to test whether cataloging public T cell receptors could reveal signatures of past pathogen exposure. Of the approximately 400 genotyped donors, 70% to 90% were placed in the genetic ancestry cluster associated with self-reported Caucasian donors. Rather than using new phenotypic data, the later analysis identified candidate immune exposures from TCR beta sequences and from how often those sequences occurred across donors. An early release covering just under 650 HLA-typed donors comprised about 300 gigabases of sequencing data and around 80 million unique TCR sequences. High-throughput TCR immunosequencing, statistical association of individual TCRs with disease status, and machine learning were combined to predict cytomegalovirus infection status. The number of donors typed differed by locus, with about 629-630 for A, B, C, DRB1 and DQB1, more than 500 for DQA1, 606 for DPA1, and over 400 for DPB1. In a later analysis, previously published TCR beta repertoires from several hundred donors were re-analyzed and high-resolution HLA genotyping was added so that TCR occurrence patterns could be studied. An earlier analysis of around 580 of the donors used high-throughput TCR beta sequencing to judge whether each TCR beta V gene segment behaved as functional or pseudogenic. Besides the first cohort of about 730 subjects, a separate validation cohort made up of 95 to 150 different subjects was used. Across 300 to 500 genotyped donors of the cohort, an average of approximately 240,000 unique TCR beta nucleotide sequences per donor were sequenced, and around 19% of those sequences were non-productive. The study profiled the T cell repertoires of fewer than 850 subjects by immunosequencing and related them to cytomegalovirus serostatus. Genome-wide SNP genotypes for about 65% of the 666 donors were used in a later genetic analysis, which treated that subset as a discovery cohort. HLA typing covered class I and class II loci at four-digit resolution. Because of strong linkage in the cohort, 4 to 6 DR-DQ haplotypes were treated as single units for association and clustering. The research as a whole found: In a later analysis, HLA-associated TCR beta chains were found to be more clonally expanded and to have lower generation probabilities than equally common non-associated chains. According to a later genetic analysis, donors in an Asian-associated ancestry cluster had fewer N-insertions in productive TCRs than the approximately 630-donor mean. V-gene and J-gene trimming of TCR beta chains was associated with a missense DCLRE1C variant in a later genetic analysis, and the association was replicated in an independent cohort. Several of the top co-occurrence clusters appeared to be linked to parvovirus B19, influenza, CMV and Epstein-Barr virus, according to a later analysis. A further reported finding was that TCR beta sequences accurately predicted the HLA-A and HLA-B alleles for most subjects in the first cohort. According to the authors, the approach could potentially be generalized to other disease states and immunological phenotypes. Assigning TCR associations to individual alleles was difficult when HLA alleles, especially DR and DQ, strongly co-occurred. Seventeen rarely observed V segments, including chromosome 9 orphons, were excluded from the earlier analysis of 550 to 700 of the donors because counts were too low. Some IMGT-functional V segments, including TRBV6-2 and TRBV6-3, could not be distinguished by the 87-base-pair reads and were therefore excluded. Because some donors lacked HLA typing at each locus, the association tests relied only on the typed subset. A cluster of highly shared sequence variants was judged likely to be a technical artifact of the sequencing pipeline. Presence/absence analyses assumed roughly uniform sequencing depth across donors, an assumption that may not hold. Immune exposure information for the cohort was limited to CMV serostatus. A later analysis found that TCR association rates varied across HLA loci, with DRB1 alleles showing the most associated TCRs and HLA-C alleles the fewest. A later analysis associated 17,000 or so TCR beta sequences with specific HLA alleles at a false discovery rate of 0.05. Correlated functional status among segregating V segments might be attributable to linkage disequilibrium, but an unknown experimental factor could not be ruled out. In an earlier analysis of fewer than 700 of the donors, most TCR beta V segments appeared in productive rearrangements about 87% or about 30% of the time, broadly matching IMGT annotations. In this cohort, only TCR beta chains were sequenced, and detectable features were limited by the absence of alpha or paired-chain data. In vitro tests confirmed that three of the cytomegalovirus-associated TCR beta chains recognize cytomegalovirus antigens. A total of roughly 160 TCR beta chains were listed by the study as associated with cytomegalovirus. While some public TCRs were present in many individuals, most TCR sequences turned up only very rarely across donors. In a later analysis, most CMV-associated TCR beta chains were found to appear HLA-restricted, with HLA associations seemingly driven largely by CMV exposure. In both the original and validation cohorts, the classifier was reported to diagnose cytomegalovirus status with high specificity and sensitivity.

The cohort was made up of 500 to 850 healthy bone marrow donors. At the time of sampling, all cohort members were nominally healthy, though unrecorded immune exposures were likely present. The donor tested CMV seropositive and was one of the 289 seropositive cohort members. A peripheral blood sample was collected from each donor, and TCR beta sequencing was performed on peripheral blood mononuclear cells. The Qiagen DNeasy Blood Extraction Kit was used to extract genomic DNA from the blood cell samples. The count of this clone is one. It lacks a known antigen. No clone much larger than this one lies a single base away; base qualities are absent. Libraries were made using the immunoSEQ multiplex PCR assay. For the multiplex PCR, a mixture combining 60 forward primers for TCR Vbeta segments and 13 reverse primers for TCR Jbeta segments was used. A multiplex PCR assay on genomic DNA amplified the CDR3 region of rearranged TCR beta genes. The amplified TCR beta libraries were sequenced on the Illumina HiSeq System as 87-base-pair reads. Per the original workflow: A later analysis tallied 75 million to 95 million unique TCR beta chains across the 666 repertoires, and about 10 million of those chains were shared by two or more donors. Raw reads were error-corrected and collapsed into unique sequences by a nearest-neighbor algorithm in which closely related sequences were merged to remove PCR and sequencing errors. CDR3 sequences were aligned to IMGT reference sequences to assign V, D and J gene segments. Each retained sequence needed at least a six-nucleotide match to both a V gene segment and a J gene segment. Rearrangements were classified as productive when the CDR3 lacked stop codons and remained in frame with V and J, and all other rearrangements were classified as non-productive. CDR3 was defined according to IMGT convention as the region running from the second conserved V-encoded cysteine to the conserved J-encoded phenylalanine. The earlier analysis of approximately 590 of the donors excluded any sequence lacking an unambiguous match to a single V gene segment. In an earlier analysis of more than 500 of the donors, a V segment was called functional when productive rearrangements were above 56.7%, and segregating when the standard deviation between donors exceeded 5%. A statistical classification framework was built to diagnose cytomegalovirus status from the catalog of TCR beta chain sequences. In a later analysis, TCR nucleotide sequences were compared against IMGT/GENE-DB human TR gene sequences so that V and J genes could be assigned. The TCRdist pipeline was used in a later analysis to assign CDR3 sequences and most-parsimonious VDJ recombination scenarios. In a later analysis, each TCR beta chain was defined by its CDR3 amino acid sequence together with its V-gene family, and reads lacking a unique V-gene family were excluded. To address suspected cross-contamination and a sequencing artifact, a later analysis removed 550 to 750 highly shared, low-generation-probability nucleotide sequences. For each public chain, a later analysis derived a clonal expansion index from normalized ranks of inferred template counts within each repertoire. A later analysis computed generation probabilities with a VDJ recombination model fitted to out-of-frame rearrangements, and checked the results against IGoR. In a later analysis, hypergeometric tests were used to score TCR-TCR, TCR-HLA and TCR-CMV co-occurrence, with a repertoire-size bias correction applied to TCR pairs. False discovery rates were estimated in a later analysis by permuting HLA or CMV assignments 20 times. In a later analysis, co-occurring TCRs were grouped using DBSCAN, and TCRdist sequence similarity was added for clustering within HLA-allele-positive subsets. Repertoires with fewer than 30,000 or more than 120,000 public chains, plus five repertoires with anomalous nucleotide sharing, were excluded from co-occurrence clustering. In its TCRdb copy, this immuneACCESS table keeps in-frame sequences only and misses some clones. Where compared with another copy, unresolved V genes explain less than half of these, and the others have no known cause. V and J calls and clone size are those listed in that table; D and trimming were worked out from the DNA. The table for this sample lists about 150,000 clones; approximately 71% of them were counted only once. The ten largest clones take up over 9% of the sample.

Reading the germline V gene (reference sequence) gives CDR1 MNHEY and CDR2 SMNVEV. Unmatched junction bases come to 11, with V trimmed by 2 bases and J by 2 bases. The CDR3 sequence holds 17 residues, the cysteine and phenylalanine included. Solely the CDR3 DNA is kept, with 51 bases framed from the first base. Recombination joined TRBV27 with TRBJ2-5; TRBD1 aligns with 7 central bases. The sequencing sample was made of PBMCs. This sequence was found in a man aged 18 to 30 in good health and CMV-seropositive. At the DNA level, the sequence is TGTGCCAGCAGTTTAGGTTTCGGGGCAGGGGGACAAGAGACCCAGTACTTC. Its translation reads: CASSLGFGAGGQETQYF.